What follows are 12 T cell receptor beta chains derived from one specimen sequenced in a study of CD8+ T cells in alopecia areata. Treatment indicated: oral pan-JAK inhibitor, 5-10 mg twice daily. cDNA reverse transcribed from extracted RNA served as the sequencing template. The method was immunoSEQ multiplex PCR; TCRdb's version includes in-frame clones alone and lacks a portion of them. The profile shows 190,000 or so clones, roughly 64% of them singletons. The material was CD4+ T cells sorted from blood, obtained at week 24, from a patient treated with tofacitinib. The receptors stem from a human donor with alopecia areata.

Only a few counts were recorded for this clone. Other DNA sequences in the same sample also yield this CDR3. The genes are TRBV7-2 and TRBJ2-2; D possibly uses TRBD1 or TRBD2 (6 bases each). In germline, CDR1 is SGHTA, CDR2 FQGNSA. With 1 base removed from V and 5 bases from J, the gap between germline ends came to 8 bases. CDR3 length: 14 residues. The CDR3 sequence: CASSLVGGTGELFF. CDR3 sequence (DNA): TGTGCCAGCAGCTTAGTAGGGGGGACCGGGGAGCTGTTTTTT.

This clone was counted only a few times. This chain uses TRBV30 with TRBJ2-2, with no clear D. CDR1 is GTSNPN, CDR2 SVGIG, per germline (reference sequence). The CDR3 has 14 residues. The V gene lost 1 base and the J gene lost 4 bases, with 10 bases spanning the gap. The CDR3 DNA follows: TGTGCCTGGAGTGGCAGCTTCCTCACCGGGGAGCTGTTTTTT. Translation: CAWSGSFLTGELFF.

The CDR3, as DNA: TGTGCCAGCAGCTTGACGGCTACCATGAACACTGAAGCTTTCTTT. Amino acid sequence: CASSLTATMNTEAFF. The chain is built from TRBV7-4 and TRBJ1-1, with D unclear. The CDR3 consists of 15 residues. Germline V gives CDR1 SGHVT, CDR2 SQSDAQ. V lost 3 bases and J 0 bases, leaving 11 bases between the germline ends.

Worth noting for this clone: The same CDR3 is also encoded by other DNA sequences in this sample. The gene calls are TRBV5-1 and TRBJ1-5, with 11 bases lining up with TRBD1. The V gene end was trimmed by 0 bases and the J gene end by 6 bases; junction bases not matched to a gene: 2. Germline-derived CDR1 and CDR2 are SGHRS and YFSETQ. The CDR3 consists of 15 residues. The CDR3: CASSLAGTGGQPQHF. The CDR3 nucleotides read TGCGCCAGCAGCTTGGCTGGGACAGGGGGTCAGCCCCAGCATTTT. The full variable domain, rest sourced from reference TRBV5-1 and TRBJ1-5, is KAGVTQTPRYLIKTRGQQVTLSCSPISGHRSVSWYQQTPGQGLQFLFEYFSETQRNKGNFPGRFSGRQFSNSRSEMNVSTLELGDSALYLCASSLAGTGGQPQHFGDGTRLSIL.

The CDR3 DNA is TGTGCCAGCAAGGAGAGGGGTGGACGGGACGGGCAGTACTTC. Translating gives CASKERGGRDGQYF. The chain recombines TRBV28 with TRBJ2-7, with D perhaps given as TRBD1 or TRBD2 (5 bases each). This CDR3 comprises 14 residues. From germline, CDR1 is MDHEN and CDR2 SYDVKM. Trimming left V 7 bases short and J 9 bases short, with 22 bases between.

The chain recombines TRBV6-6 with TRBJ1-5; the match to TRBD1 covers 8 bases. CDR3 length equals 15 residues. Trimming removed 6 bases from V and 2 bases from J; junction bases left unmatched: 6. In germline, CDR1 is MNHNY, CDR2 SVGAGI (reference sequence). CDR3 loop: CASRGQGAGNQPQHF. The DNA of the CDR3 is TGTGCCAGCAGGGGCCAGGGGGCTGGCAATCAGCCCCAGCATTTT.

Details on this clone: The sample has other DNA sequences that encode this CDR3 too. This chain uses TRBV28 with TRBJ2-5, with D tentatively TRBD2 (5 bases). From germline, CDR1 is MDHEN and CDR2 SYDVKM. The CDR3 covers 11 residues. Trimming removed 8 bases at V and 4 bases at J, with 8 bases between. CDR3 loop: CASRGRETQYF. CDR3 in DNA: TGTGCCAGCCGGGGTAGAGAGACCCAGTACTTC.

The sample holds a few counts of this clone. The chain joins TRBV28 to TRBJ2-7; possibly TRBD2 for D (6 bases). This CDR3 is 14 amino acids long. The germline CDR1 and CDR2 sequences are MDHEN and SYDVKM. The V end was cut by 7 bases, the J end by 7 bases, with 20 bases between. CDR3 in DNA: TGTGCCAGCAAAGGCCGGAGGGCCCCATGGGAGCAGTACTTC. Translating it yields CASKGRRAPWEQYF.

The rearrangement joins TRBV5-1 to TRBJ2-1, with a weak D call TRBD1 (6 bases). The CDR3 has 14 residues. Germline lookup yields CDR1 SGHRS and CDR2 YFSETQ. Trimming shortened V by 0 bases and J by 4 bases, and 8 bases separated the two germline ends. The CDR3 region is CASSLAQGYNEQFF. The CDR3 DNA reads as TGCGCCAGCAGCTTGGCACAGGGTTACAATGAGCAGTTCTTC.

The rearrangement links TRBV7-3 to TRBJ2-2; 9 bases map to TRBD1. The V gene end was trimmed by 5 bases and the J gene end by 6 bases; junction bases not matched to a gene: 13. Looked up from germline, CDR1 is SGHTA and CDR2 is FQGTGA. There are 17 residues in the CDR3. For the CDR3, the DNA is TGTGCCAGCAGCCCATACTCCGGGACAGGGAGGCCCGGGGAGCTGTTTTTT. Translated: CASSPYSGTGRPGELFF.

The chain links TRBV5-1 to TRBJ2-6, with D unclear. Germline V lookup: CDR1 SGHRS, CDR2 YFSETQ. CDR3 length equals 15 residues. V was clipped by 3 bases and J by 0 bases, with 7 bases between them. CDR3 DNA: TGCGCCAGCAGCTCCCAGGTCTCTGGGGCCAACGTCCTGACTTTC. This codes for CASSSQVSGANVLTF.

This chain uses TRBV4-2 with TRBJ2-7, with 8 nucleotides matching TRBD2. V was clipped by 4 bases and J by 2 bases; unmatched bases: 4. The CDR3 loop spans 14 amino acids. Germline V gene sequence: CDR1 LGHNA, CDR2 YNFKEQ. The CDR3 coding sequence is TGTGCCAGCAGCCCCCGGGAGGGGGCCTACGAGCAGTACTTC. It codes for CASSPREGAYEQYF.